This T cell receptor beta chain was captured by sequencing in a study of blood T cell repertoires in COVID-19. The V and J ends lost 6 bases and 0 bases respectively, with 9 bases between them. Germline loops: CDR1 MNHEY, CDR2 SMNVEV (reference sequence). The length of the CDR3 is 14 residues. As handled by the study authors: Nucleated cell counts were estimated from reference gene primer amplification. Repertoires were generated with immunoSEQ multiplex PCR, while TCRdb's copy carries only in-frame clones and drops some. From that table come the V and J calls and clone size; the DNA was used to work out D and trimming. Here the sample spans under 500,000 clones, 80% to 90% being singletons. Individuals drawn from under 30 US areas were roughly 18 to 95 years old. For recovered donors of Cohort 3, there were two negative PCRs, clearance, or symptom resolution.

The receptor's source is a young man who had recovered from COVID-19. This chain uses TRBV27 with TRBJ2-1, with unresolved D. Sample: PBMCs or T cells enriched from blood (not recorded which). The CDR3 spells CASSAQSSYNEQFF. The CDR3 nucleotides read TGTGCCAGCAGCGCACAGAGCTCCTACAATGAGCAGTTCTTC.